These T cell receptor beta chains were read from a single sample in a study of T cell responses to AZD1222 COVID-19 vaccine. Clones were read by immunoSEQ multiplex PCR, and TCRdb kept only the in-frame ones, dropping some. The profile covers approximately 110,000 clones, with 82% appearing a single time and more than 4.5% taken by the ten largest. The source material was peripheral blood, sampled on day 0 of AZD1222 vaccination. The source is an adult in good health. The CDR3 runs from the conserved cysteine through the conserved F or W.

cdr3_aa j_call v_call
CATSDFRRGNTIYF TRBJ1-3 TRBV24-1
CASSLLGEDTDTQYF TRBJ2-3 TRBV11-2
CASAGVAGAGEQFF TRBJ2-1 TRBV19
CASRPTGGGGKLFF TRBJ1-4 TRBV6-2/TRBV6-3
CASSFRSGANVLTF TRBJ2-6 TRBV7-2
CASSFPKLAGVNNEQFF TRBJ2-1 TRBV5-1
CASSFGDKAEAFF TRBJ1-1 TRBV7-9
CASSVALAGGSETQYF TRBJ2-5 TRBV2
CASSFGRGYTDTQYF TRBJ2-3 TRBV27
CASSLPEGQGPSPLHF TRBJ1-6 TRBV5-1
CASSPYQGTQHF TRBJ1-5 TRBV18
CASSPASGGWTGELFF TRBJ2-2 TRBV9
CASRKVGTGSDSELFF TRBJ2-2 TRBV11-2
CASSRDGGNGETQYF TRBJ2-5 TRBV6-5
CASSIVGFSGYTF TRBJ1-2 TRBV19